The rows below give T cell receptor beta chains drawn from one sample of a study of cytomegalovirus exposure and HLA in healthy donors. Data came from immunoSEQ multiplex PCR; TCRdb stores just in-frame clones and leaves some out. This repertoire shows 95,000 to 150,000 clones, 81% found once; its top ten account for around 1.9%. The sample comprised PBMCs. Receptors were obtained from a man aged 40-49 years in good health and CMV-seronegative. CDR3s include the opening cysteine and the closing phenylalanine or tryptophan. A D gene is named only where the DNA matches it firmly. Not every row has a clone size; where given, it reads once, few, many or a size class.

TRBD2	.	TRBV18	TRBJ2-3	CASSPLTPSHSAGSTDTQYF	TGTGCCAGCTCACCACTAACACCCTCTCACTCAGCGGGATCGACAGATACGCAGTATTTT
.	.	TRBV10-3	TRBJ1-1	CAIGAGGAVNTEAFF	TGTGCCATCGGGGCGGGGGGCGCAGTGAACACTGAAGCTTTCTTT
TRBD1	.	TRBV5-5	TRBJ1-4	CASSLTGTGVEKLFF	TGTGCCAGCAGCTTGACCGGGACAGGGGTTGAAAAACTGTTTTTT
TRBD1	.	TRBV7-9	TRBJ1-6	CASSLALGTGSYNSPLHF	TGTGCCAGCAGCTTAGCTCTAGGGACAGGCTCCTATAATTCACCCCTCCACTTT
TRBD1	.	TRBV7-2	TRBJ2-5	CASSLTGVETQYF	TGTGCCAGCAGCCTGACAGGGGTAGAGACCCAGTACTTC
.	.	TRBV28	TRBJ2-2	CASSFPDRTGELFF	TGTGCCAGCAGTTTCCCAGATCGCACCGGGGAGCTGTTTTTT
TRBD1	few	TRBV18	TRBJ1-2	CASSPLGQGVNGYTF	TGTGCCAGCTCACCACTGGGACAGGGTGTTAATGGCTACACCTTC
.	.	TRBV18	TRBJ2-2	CASSTGSTNTGELFF	TGTGCCAGCTCAACCGGGTCTACGAACACCGGGGAGCTGTTTTTT
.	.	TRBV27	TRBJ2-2	CASSMGVGAGGGELFF	TGTGCCAGCAGTATGGGAGTGGGGGCTGGGGGTGGGGAGCTGTTTTTT
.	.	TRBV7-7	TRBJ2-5	CASSLALGSGQETQYF	TGTGCTAGCAGCTTAGCGCTGGGAAGCGGCCAAGAGACCCAGTACTTC
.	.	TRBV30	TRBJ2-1	CAWRVAGSYNEQFF	TGTGCCTGGAGAGTGGCAGGCTCCTACAATGAGCAGTTCTTC
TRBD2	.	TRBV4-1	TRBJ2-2	CASSQVLAGNTGELFF	TGCGCCAGCAGCCAAGTATTAGCGGGGAACACCGGGGAGCTGTTTTTT
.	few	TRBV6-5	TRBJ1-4	CASSYKGGRYEKLFF	TGTGCCAGCAGTTACAAGGGAGGCCGTTATGAAAAACTGTTTTTT
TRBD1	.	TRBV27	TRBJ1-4	CASSIKDRGRGKEKLFF	TGTGCCAGCAGCATAAAGGACAGGGGGCGAGGTAAAGAAAAACTGTTTTTT
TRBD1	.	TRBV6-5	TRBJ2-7	CASSEGTAYEQYF	TGTGCCAGCAGTGAAGGGACAGCCTACGAGCAGTACTTC
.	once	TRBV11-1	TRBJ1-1	CASSLFGRGVTEAFF	TGTGCCAGCAGCTTATTTGGGAGGGGAGTCACTGAAGCTTTCTTT
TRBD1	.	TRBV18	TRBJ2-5	CASSPLGTGGATQYF	TGTGCCAGCTCACCACTAGGGACAGGGGGAGCGACCCAGTACTTC
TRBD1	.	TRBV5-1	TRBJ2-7	CASSPTGGRDEQYF	TGCGCCAGCAGCCCGACAGGGGGCAGGGACGAGCAGTACTTC
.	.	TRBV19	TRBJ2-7	CASSIGTPDYYEQYF	TGTGCCAGTAGTATCGGGACTCCGGATTACTACGAGCAGTACTTC
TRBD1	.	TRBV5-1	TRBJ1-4	CASSQAPGQGDEKLFF	TGCGCCAGCAGCCAAGCCCCGGGACAGGGAGACGAAAAACTGTTTTTT